The clone carrying this T cell receptor (beta chain) was counted at least ten times. Its antigen is not known. TCRdb re-analysed the 5' RACE reads in MiXCR, keeping a single row per CDR3 protein. The table shows hundreds of thousands of distinct CDR3 sequences, with around 20% occurring only once. Trimming removed 6 bases from V and 6 bases from J; junction bases left unmatched: 12. The CDR3 covers 16 residues. This entry comes from a study of identical twins. Regarding the study as a whole: A partial confounding effect on zero-insertion analyses could come from invariant MAIT and iNKT cells. Alpha sequences out of frame and shared by twins had excess low generation probability.

The same specimen was also included in a second study, on yellow fever vaccine responses in identical twins.

V is TRBV12-3 or TRBV12-4 and J is TRBJ1-5, with TRBD1 matching 9 bases. The sequence derives from a woman younger than 30 in good health. The sample comprised CD4+ T cells sorted from blood. The DNA of the CDR3 is TGTGCCAGCAGCCCCGGGGGACAGGGCTTGGGTCAGCCCCAGCATTTT. This encodes CASSPGGQGLGQPQHF.